The 25 T cell receptor beta chains below come from one sample, sequenced in a study of blood T cells in healthy people across ages. A J-beta primer mix and a sample-barcoded 5' primer were used in a second PCR of about 7 to 12 cycles. TCRdb recomputed calls from the 5' RACE reads with MiXCR, one row per CDR3 protein. The sample includes 650,000 or so distinct CDR3 sequences, approximately 52% of them seen just once. Source material: blood. The source of these receptors is a woman of 80 years or more in good health.

The chain employs TRBV20-1 and TRBJ1-2; 7 nucleotides match TRBD1. This CDR3 contains 15 residues. With V trimmed by 6 bases and J by 3 bases, 13 bases remained unmatched. CDR1 and CDR2 from the germline V gene are DFQATT and SNEGSKA (reference sequence). CDR3 in amino acids: CSAWFFSGTDYGYTF. CDR3 in DNA: TGCAGTGCATGGTTCTTTTCCGGGACAGACTATGGCTACACCTTC.

Concerning this clonotype itself: The conserved phenylalanine or tryptophan is not found at the CDR3 terminus, so this likely reflects a read error. The chain combines TRBV11-2 with TRBJ2-5; 8 bases are a match to TRBD1. The CDR3 runs 13 residues. Per germline, CDR1 SGHAT and CDR2 FQNNGV. Germline trimming cut 5 bases from V and 11 bases from J; bases unmatched to any gene: 10. The CDR3 nucleotides are TGTGCCAGCAGCCCCGACAGGGGCAATGAGCAGTACTTA. Translation: CASSPDRGNEQYL.

This clonotype has a count of ten or more. This chain links TRBV11-2 with TRBJ2-3; D is ambiguous. The germline CDR1 and CDR2 sequences are SGHAT and FQNNGV. Trimming pared 0 bases from V and 2 bases from J, leaving 12 bases between. The CDR3 covers 16 residues. CDR3 region: CASSLDSTTFTDTQYF. CDR3 DNA sequence: TGTGCCAGCAGCTTAGATAGCACCACCTTCACAGATACGCAGTATTTT.

The J gene is TRBJ1-2, the V gene TRBV6-2 or TRBV6-3; D gene ambiguous. V lost 6 bases to trimming and J lost 4 bases, with 15 bases between them. The CDR3 consists of 14 residues. CDR1 is MNHEY and CDR2 is SVGEGT in the germline V gene. The CDR3 spells CASSPWERAYGYTF. Here the CDR3 DNA reads TGTGCCAGCAGCCCTTGGGAAAGGGCCTATGGCTACACCTTC.

This clonotype was picked up many times. CDR3 bases: TGTGCCAGCAGCGTACGGGTTAGCGTAGGCTACAATGAGCAGTTCTTC. Protein sequence: CASSVRVSVGYNEQFF. This chain uses TRBV9 with TRBJ2-1, with a weak D call TRBD2 (5 bases). Germline lookup yields CDR1 SGDLS and CDR2 YYNGEE. The CDR3 is made up of 16 amino acids. Trimming removed 1 base from V and 3 bases from J, with 14 bases in between.

This chain uses TRBV20-1 with TRBJ2-3; D may be TRBD1 or TRBD2 (6 bases each). This CDR3 contains 13 residues. V lost 3 bases, J lost 2 bases, and 9 bases lay in between. Germline lookup yields CDR1 DFQATT and CDR2 SNEGSKA (reference sequence). The CDR3: CSASGGLTDTQYF. In DNA form, the CDR3 reads TGCAGTGCTAGCGGGGGCCTCACAGATACGCAGTATTTT.

The chain recombines TRBV29-1 with TRBJ2-3, with D possibly called TRBD1 or TRBD2 (6 bases each). CDR1 is SQVTM, CDR2 ANQGSEA, per germline. The CDR3 consists of 14 residues. V dropped 6 bases and J dropped 0 bases, with 13 bases sitting between them. The CDR3 is CSVTSGASTDTQYF. DNA of the CDR3: TGCAGCGTGACATCGGGGGCTAGCACAGATACGCAGTATTTT.

The chain uses TRBV4-3 and TRBJ1-2; D possibly corresponds to TRBD1 (6 bases). The CDR3 contains 16 residues. CDR1 LGHNA and CDR2 YSLEER come from the germline V gene. V lost 0 bases and J lost 5, with 16 bases in between. The CDR3 loop reads CASSQDVFGGAYGYTF. The CDR3 DNA is TGCGCCAGCAGCCAAGATGTGTTCGGGGGCGCTTATGGCTACACCTTC.

This clonotype was recorded many times. This rearrangement joins TRBV6-1 to TRBJ2-3; 9 bases line up with TRBD1. CDR3 length equals 19 residues. Germline trimming cut 4 bases from V and 5 bases from J; bases unmatched to any gene: 19. CDR1 and CDR2 from the germline V gene are MNHNS and SASEGT. CDR3 DNA sequence: TGTGCCAGCAGTGGGACTCTCCTTGGGGTGGGACAGGGACAAGATACGCAGTATTTT. It is translated as CASSGTLLGVGQGQDTQYF.

The gene calls are TRBV5-1 and TRBJ1-2; D perhaps matches TRBD1 (5 bases). CDR1 is SGHRS, CDR2 YFSETQ, per germline. The CDR3 loop spans 14 amino acids. Trimming pared 4 bases from V and 6 bases from J, leaving 16 bases between. The CDR3 DNA is TGCGCCAGCAGCGTGGAACCTCAGGGCGATGGCTACACCTTC. As protein: CASSVEPQGDGYTF.

The chain is built from TRBV6-2 or TRBV6-3 and TRBJ2-1; the match to TRBD1 covers 8 bases. The CDR3 has 17 residues. Germline V gives CDR1 MNHEY, CDR2 SVGEGT. With V trimmed by 0 bases and J by 3 bases, 7 bases remained unmatched. CDR3 sequence reads: CASSYSRATGVYNEQFF. In DNA, the CDR3 is TGTGCCAGCAGTTACTCCCGGGCGACAGGGGTCTACAATGAGCAGTTCTTC.

To note about this clonotype: This may be a read error, as it is one base from a much larger clone. The chain uses TRBV12-3 or TRBV12-4 and TRBJ2-4, with TRBD1 identical over 7 bases. The CDR3 contains 13 residues. In DNA form, the CDR3 reads TGTGCCTGCAGCCAACAGGGGACAAACATTCAGTACTTC. It specifies CACSQQGTNIQYF.

This sequence joins TRBV4-2 and TRBJ2-6, with 9 bases aligning to TRBD1. This CDR3 is built from 19 residues. From germline, CDR1 is LGHNA and CDR2 YNFKEQ. The trim removed 2 bases at V and 0 bases at J, leaving 8 bases unmatched. The CDR3 spells CASSQFGGTGCSGANVLTF. The CDR3 region has the DNA TGTGCCAGCAGCCAATTTGGGGGGACAGGGTGCTCTGGGGCCAACGTCCTGACTTTC.

A few counts support this clonotype. The chain has TRBV6-5 and TRBJ1-1, with D tentatively TRBD1 (5 bases). The CDR3 covers 15 residues. The V gene's germline CDR1 is MNHEY and CDR2 SVGAGI. V was cut by 3 bases and J by 5 bases, with 16 bases left in between. The CDR3 DNA is TGTGCCAGCAGTTATCGCGGGACCCGGGGGACTGAAGCTTTCTTT. Amino acids: CASSYRGTRGTEAFF.

The gene calls are TRBV12-3 or TRBV12-4 and TRBJ2-3; 8 bases line up with TRBD1. CDR3 length equals 15 residues. V gave up 3 bases and J gave up 4 bases; unmatched junction bases: 6. In nucleotides, the CDR3 is TGTGCCAGCAGTTTCGTTCGGACAGGGTCAGATACGCAGTATTTT. Protein product: CASSFVRTGSDTQYF.

Regarding this clonotype: A much larger clonotype is one base distant, so this may be a read error. The chain has TRBV30 and TRBJ2-1, with TRBD1 identical over 8 bases. CDR1 is GTSNPN and CDR2 is SVGIG in the germline V gene (reference sequence). The CDR3 length is 13 residues. The CDR3 sequence is CARSRGQDNEQFF. The DNA of the CDR3 is TGTGCCCGGAGTCGGGGACAGGACAATGAGCAGTTCTTC.

J is TRBJ2-7 and V is TRBV27; 8 bases are shared with TRBD2. Germline loops: CDR1 MNHEY, CDR2 SMNVEV (reference sequence). This CDR3 comprises 16 residues. Losses at the gene ends were 4 bases for V and 0 bases for J; bases not matched to a gene: 8. CDR3 region: CASSSSAGEVSYEQYF. CDR3 sequence (DNA): TGTGCCAGCAGTTCATCAGCGGGAGAGGTCTCCTACGAGCAGTACTTC.

As to this clonotype: This may arise from a read error, as a much more abundant clone is one base away. The chain uses TRBV7-3 and TRBJ2-7; no clear D. The CDR3 loop spans 13 amino acids. Germline CDR1 SGHTA, CDR2 FQGTGA. Trimming shortened V by 3 bases and J by 7 bases, and 13 bases separated the two germline ends. The CDR3 nucleotides read TGTGCCAGCAGCTTGGGTCCTTCCCAAGAGCAGTACTTC. Translated: CASSLGPSQEQYF.

The chain combines TRBV25-1 with TRBJ2-1; a possible D gene is TRBD2 (5 bases). Germline CDR1 reads MGHDK; CDR2 reads SYGVNS. V was clipped by 8 bases and J by 12 bases, with 20 bases between them. CDR3 length: 13 residues. This CDR3 reads CASSGLLQSGQFF. The CDR3 DNA reads TGTGCCAGCTCCGGGCTTCTGCAGAGCGGGCAGTTCTTC. The full variable domain, rest sourced from reference TRBV25-1 and TRBJ2-1, is EADIYQTPRYLVIGTGKKITLECSQTMGHDKMYWYQQDPGMELHLIHYSYGVNSTEKGDLSSESTVSRIRTEHFPLTLESARPSHTSQYLCASSGLLQSGQFFGPGTRLTVL.

Many counts were recorded for this clonotype. The chain carries TRBV7-3 and TRBJ2-3; no firm D call. Germline loops: CDR1 SGHTA, CDR2 FQGTGA. The CDR3 runs 16 residues. Trimming left V 2 bases short and J 3 bases short, with 15 bases between. CDR3 coding DNA: TGTGCCAGCAGCTTACAACGAAGGGAAGGGACAGATACGCAGTATTTT. It is translated as CASSLQRREGTDTQYF.

This chain connects TRBV5-1 to TRBJ1-1; TRBD1 is a possible D gene (5 bases). The germline V gene has CDR1 SGHRS and CDR2 YFSETQ. Trimming pared 5 bases from V and 4 bases from J, leaving 15 bases between. The CDR3 contains 14 residues. DNA for the CDR3: TGCGCCAGCAGGAGGGCCCGGGGGATCACTGAAGCTTTCTTT. It specifies CASRRARGITEAFF.

This clonotype was counted a few times. V is TRBV21-1 and J is TRBJ1-5. TRBV21-1 has pseudogene status. CDR3 length: 20 residues. The CDR3 region is CASRKFRRVNNTASNQPQHF. The CDR3 nucleotides are TGTGCCAGCAGAAAATTTAGGAGGGTCAACAATACGGCAAGCAATCAGCCCCAGCATTTT.

The chain couples TRBV28 to TRBJ1-6; D is unclear. Germline V gene lookup returns CDR1 MDHEN and CDR2 SYDVKM. Trimming pared 1 base from V and 10 bases from J, leaving 14 bases between. This CDR3 contains 15 residues. CDR3 sequence reads: CASSLSFGVGSPLHF. The CDR3 nucleotides are TGTGCCAGCAGTTTATCTTTTGGGGTAGGATCACCCCTCCACTTT.

The chain carries TRBV4-2 and TRBJ1-2; unclear D gene. The length of the CDR3 is 13 residues. The germline V gene has CDR1 LGHNA and CDR2 YNFKEQ. With 7 bases removed from V and 7 bases from J, the gap between germline ends came to 16 bases. The CDR3 loop is CASNSNGGSGYTF. DNA of the CDR3: TGTGCCAGCAACTCCAACGGCGGGAGTGGCTACACCTTC.

The chain uses TRBV20-1 and TRBJ2-1; TRBD2 aligns across 8 bases. The CDR3 runs 13 residues. Germline V gives CDR1 DFQATT, CDR2 SNEGSKA (reference sequence). After removal of 6 bases from V and 8 bases from J, the junction contained 9 bases not matched to a gene. CDR3: CSAPGGSMDEQFF. CDR3 coding DNA: TGCAGTGCCCCGGGGGGGAGTATGGATGAGCAGTTCTTC.